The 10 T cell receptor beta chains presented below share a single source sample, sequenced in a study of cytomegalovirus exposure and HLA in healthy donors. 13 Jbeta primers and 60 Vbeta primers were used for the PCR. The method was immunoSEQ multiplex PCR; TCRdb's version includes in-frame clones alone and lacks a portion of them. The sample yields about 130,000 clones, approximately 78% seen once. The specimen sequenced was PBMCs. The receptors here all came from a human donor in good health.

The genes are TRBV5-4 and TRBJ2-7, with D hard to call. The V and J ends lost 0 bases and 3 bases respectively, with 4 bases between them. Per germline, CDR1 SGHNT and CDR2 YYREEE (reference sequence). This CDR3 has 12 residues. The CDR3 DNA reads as TGTGCCAGCAGCTTGGACGGCTACGAGCAGTACTTC. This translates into CASSLDGYEQYF.

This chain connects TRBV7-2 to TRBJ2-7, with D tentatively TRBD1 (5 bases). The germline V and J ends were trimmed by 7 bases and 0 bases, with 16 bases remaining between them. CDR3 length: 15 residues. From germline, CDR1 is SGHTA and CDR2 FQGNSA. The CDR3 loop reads CASTPAGLGSYEQYF. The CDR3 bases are TGTGCCAGCACCCCGGCAGGGTTGGGCTCCTACGAGCAGTACTTC.

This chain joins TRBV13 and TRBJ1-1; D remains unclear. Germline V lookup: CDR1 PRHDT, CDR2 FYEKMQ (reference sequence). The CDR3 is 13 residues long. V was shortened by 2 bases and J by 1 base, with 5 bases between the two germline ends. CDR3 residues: CASSLHGNTEAFF. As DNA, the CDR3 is TGTGCCAGCAGCTTACACGGGAACACTGAAGCTTTCTTT.

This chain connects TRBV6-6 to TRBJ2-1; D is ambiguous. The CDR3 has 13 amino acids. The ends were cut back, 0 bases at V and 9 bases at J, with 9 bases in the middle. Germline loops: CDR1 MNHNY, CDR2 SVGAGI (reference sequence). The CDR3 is CASSYSSLREQFF. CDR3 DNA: TGTGCCAGCAGTTACTCGAGTCTCCGTGAGCAGTTCTTC.

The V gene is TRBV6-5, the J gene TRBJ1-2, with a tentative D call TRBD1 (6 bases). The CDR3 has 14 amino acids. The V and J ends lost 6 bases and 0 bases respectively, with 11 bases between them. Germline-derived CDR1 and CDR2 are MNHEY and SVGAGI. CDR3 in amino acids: CASREGGANYGYTF. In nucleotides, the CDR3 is TGTGCCAGCAGGGAGGGGGGGGCTAACTATGGCTACACCTTC.

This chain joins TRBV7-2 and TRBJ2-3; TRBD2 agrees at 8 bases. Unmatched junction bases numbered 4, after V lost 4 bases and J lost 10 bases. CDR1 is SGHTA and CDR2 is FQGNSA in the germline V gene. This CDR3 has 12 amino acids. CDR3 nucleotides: TGTGCCAGCAGCTCCATAGCGGGGCCGCAGTATTTT. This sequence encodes CASSSIAGPQYF.

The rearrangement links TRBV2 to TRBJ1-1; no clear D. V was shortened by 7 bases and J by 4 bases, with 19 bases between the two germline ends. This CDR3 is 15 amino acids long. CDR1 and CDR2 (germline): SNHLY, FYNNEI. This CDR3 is CASTARPPVGTEAFF. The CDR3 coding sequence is TGTGCCAGCACGGCCAGGCCCCCCGTGGGCACTGAAGCTTTCTTT. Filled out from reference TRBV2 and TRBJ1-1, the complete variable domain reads EPEVTQTPSHQVTQMGQEVILRCVPISNHLYFYWYRQILGQKVEFLVSFYNNEISEKSEIFDDQFSVERPDGSNFTLKIRSTKLEDSAMYFCASTARPPVGTEAFFGQGTRLTVV.

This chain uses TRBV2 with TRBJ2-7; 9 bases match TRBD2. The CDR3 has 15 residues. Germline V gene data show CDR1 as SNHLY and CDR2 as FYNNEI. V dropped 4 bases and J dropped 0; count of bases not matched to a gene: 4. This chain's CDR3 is CASSVREGSSYEQYF. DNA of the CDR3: TGTGCCAGCAGTGTGCGGGAGGGGAGCTCCTACGAGCAGTACTTC.

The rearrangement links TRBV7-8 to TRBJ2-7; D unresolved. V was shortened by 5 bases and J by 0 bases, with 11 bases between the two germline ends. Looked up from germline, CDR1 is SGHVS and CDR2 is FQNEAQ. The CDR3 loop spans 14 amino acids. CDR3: CASSLTDLSYEQYF. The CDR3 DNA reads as TGTGCCAGCAGCCTGACTGACCTCTCCTACGAGCAGTACTTC. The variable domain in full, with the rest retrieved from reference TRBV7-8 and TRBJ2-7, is GAGVSQSPRYKVAKRGQDVALRCDPISGHVSLFWYQQALGQGPEFLTYFQNEAQLDKSGLPSDRFFAERPEGSVSTLKIQRTQQEDSAVYLCASSLTDLSYEQYFGPGTRLTVT.

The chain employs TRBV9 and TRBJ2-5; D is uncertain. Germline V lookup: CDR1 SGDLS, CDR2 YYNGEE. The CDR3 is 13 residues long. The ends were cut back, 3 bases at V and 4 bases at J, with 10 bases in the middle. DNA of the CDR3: TGTGCCAGCAGCGCCCTGATGCGAGAGACCCAGTACTTC. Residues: CASSALMRETQYF.